This T cell receptor (beta chain) was obtained from a study of Ad26.COV2.S vaccination and SARS-CoV-2 variants. Study background: The vaccine Ad26.COV2.S was put into the muscle once, or twice with 56 days between.

The V gene lost 3 bases and the J gene lost 4 bases, with 14 bases spanning the gap. Germline lookup yields CDR1 KGHSH and CDR2 LQKENI. This CDR3 region has 15 residues. This table comes from immunoSEQ multiplex PCR, and its TCRdb copy is limited to in-frame clones, with some not included. The sample has around 450,000 clones; 75% to 95% are singletons. Stated treatment: 15 to 20 received Ad26.COV2.S at low or high dose, single or two shots; several received placebo; per-sample allocation not given. Collection of samples fell on day 63 after the first vaccine or placebo injection. In Boston, an adult donor aged 18-55 years took part.

This TCR was sampled from a person between 18 and 60 years old who received the Ad26.COV2.S COVID-19 vaccine or a placebo. The rearrangement links TRBV18 to TRBJ2-3; D possibly corresponds to TRBD2 (6 bases). This specimen was peripheral blood, taken in a trial of Ad26.COV2.S vaccine versus placebo. The CDR3 DNA is TGTGCCAGCTCACCCGGTGCGGGGATCGCAGATACGCAGTATTTT. Its protein product is CASSPGAGIADTQYF.